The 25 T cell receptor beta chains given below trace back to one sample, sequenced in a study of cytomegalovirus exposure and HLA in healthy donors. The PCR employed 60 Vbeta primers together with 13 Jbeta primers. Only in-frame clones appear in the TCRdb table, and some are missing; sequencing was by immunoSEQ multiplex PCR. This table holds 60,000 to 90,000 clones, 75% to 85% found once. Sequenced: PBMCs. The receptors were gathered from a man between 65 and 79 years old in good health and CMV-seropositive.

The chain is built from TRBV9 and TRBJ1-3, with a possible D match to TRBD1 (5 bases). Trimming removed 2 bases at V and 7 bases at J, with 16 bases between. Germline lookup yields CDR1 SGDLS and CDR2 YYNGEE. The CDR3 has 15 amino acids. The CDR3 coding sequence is TGTGCCAGCAGCGTCCAGGGATCAATCGGGAACACCATATATTTT. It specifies CASSVQGSIGNTIYF.

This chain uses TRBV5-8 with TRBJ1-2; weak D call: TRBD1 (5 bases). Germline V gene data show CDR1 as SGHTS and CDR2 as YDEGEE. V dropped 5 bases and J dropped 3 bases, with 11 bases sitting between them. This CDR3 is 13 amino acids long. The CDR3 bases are TGTGCCAGCAGTCGGGGGTCCCACTATGGCTACACCTTC. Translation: CASSRGSHYGYTF.

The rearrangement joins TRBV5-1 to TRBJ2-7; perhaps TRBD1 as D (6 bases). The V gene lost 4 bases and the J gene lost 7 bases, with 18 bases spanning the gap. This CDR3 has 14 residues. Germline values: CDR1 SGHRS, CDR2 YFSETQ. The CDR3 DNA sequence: TGCGCCAGCAGCGGAAATTCAGGGGATGGGGAGCAGTACTTC. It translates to CASSGNSGDGEQYF. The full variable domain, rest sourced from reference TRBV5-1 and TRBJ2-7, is KAGVTQTPRYLIKTRGQQVTLSCSPISGHRSVSWYQQTPGQGLQFLFEYFSETQRNKGNFPGRFSGRQFSNSRSEMNVSTLELGDSALYLCASSGNSGDGEQYFGPGTRLTVT.

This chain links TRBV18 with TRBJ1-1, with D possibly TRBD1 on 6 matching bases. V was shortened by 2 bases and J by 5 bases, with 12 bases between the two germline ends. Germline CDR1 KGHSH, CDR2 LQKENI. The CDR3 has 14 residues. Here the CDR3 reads CASSPRETGTEAFF. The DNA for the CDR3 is TGTGCCAGCTCACCAAGGGAGACAGGAACTGAAGCTTTCTTT.

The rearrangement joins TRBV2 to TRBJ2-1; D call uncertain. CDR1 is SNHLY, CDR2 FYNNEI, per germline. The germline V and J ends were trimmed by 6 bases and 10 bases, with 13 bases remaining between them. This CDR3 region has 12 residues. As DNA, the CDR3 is TGTGCCAGCAGACCCATTCCCCGGGAGCAGTTCTTC. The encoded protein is CASRPIPREQFF. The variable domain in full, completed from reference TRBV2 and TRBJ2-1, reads EPEVTQTPSHQVTQMGQEVILRCVPISNHLYFYWYRQILGQKVEFLVSFYNNEISEKSEIFDDQFSVERPDGSNFTLKIRSTKLEDSAMYFCASRPIPREQFFGPGTRLTVL.

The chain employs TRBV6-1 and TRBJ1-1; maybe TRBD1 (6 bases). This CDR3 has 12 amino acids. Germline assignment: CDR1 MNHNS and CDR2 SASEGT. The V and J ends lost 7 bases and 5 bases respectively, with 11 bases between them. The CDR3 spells CASNRRGTEAFF. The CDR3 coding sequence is TGTGCCAGCAACAGAAGGGGGACTGAAGCTTTCTTT.

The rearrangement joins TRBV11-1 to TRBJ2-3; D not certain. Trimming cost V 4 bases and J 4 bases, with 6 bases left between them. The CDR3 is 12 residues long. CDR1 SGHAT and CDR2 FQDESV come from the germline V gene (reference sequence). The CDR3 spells CASSSSPDTQYF. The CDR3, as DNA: TGTGCCAGCAGCTCCTCCCCAGATACGCAGTATTTT.

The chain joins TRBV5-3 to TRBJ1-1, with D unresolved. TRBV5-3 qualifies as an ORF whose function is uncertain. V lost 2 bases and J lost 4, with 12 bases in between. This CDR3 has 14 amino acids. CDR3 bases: TGTGCCAGAAGCTTACTTCTTATCGGCACTGAAGCTTTCTTT. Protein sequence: CARSLLLIGTEAFF.

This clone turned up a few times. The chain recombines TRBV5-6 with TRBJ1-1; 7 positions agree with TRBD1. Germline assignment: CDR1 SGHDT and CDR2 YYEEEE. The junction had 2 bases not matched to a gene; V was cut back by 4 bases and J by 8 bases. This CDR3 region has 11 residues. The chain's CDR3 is CASSTGQEAFF. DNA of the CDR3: TGTGCCAGCAGCACGGGACAGGAAGCTTTCTTT.

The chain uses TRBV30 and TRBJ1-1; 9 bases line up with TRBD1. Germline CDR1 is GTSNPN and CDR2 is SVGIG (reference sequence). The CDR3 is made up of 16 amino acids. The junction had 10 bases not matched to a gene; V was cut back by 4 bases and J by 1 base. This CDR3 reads CAWNGQGLKQNTEAFF. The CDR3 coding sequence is TGTGCCTGGAATGGACAGGGGCTTAAACAGAACACTGAAGCTTTCTTT.

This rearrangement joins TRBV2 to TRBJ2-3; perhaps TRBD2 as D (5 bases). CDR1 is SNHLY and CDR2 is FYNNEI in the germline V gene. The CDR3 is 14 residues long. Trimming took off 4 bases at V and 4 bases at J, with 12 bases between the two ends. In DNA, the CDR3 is TGTGCCAGCAGTGTTGAACCGAGGGCAGATACGCAGTATTTT. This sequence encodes CASSVEPRADTQYF.

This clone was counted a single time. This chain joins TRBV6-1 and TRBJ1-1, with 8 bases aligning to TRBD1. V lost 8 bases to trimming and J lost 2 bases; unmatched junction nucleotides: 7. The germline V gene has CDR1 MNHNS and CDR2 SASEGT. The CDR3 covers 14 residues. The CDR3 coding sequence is TGTGCCAGCGGTGGCAGGGGGCTAAACACTGAAGCTTTCTTT. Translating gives CASGGRGLNTEAFF.

CDR3 residues: CASSTRVGQGSYNEQFF. CDR3 coding DNA: TGTGCCAGCAGCACCCGAGTGGGACAGGGCTCCTACAATGAGCAGTTCTTC. This sequence joins TRBV5-4 and TRBJ2-1; 9 nucleotides match TRBD1. There are 17 residues in the CDR3. In germline, CDR1 is SGHNT, CDR2 YYREEE (reference sequence). V lost 4 bases and J lost 0; bases outside the gene matches: 8. Variable domain in full (rest from reference TRBV5-4 and TRBJ2-1): ETGVTQSPTHLIKTRGQQVTLRCSSQSGHNTVSWYQQALGQGPQFIFQYYREEENGRGNFPPRFSGLQFPNYSSELNVNALELDDSALYLCASSTRVGQGSYNEQFFGPGTRLTVL.

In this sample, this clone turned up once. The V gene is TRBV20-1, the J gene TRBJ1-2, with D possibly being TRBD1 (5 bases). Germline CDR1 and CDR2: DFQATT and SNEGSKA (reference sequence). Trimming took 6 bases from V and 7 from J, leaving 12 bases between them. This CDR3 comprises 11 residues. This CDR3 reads CSARAGVGYTF. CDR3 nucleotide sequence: TGCAGTGCCCGGGCGGGGGTTGGCTACACCTTC.

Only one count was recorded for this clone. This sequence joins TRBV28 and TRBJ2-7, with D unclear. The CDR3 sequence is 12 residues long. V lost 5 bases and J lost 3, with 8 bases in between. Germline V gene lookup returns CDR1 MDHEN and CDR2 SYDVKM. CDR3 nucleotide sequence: TGTGCCAGCAGTGTTGAGTTCTACGAGCAGTACTTC. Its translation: CASSVEFYEQYF.

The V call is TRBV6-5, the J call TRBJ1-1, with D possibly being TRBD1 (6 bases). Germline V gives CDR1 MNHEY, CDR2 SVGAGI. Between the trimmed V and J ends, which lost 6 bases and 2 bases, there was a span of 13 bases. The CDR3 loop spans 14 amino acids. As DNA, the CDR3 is TGTGCCAGCAGCGCCAGGGGACCCAACACTGAAGCTTTCTTT. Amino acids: CASSARGPNTEAFF.

CDR3 loop: CASLLRGLTYEQYF. The CDR3 coding sequence is TGTGCCAGCCTTCTTAGGGGGCTCACCTACGAGCAGTACTTC. The V and J genes are TRBV6-7 and TRBJ2-7; the match to TRBD1 covers 7 bases. TRBV6-7 is marked as an open reading frame, function uncertain. This CDR3 spans 14 amino acids. The V and J ends lost 8 bases and 2 bases, in that order; junction bases with no gene match: 9.

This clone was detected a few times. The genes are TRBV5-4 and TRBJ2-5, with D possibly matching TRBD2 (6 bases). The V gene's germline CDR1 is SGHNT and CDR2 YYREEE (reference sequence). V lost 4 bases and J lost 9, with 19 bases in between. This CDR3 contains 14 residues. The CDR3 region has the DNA TGTGCCAGCAGCCCCGGGACTTCCCCCGGGGCCCAGTACTTC. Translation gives CASSPGTSPGAQYF.

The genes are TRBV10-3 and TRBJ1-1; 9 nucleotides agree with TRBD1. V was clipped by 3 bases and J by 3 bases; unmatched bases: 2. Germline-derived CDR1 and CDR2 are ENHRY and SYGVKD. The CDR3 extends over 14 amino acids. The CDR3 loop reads CAISEGTGYTEAFF. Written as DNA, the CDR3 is TGTGCCATCAGTGAAGGGACAGGGTACACTGAAGCTTTCTTT.

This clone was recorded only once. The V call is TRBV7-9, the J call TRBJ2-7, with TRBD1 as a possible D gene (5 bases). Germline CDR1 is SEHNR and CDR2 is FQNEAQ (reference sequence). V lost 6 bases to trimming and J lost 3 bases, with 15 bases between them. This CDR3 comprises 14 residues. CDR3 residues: CASSRTWQGYEQYF. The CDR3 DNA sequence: TGTGCCAGCAGTAGGACCTGGCAGGGCTACGAGCAGTACTTC.

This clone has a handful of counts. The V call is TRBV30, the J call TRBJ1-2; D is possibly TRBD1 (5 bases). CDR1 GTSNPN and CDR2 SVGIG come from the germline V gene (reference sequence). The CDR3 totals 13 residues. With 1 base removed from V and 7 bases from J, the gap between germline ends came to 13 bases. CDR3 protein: CAWSGQIGSGYTF. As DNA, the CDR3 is TGTGCCTGGAGTGGACAGATCGGGAGTGGCTACACCTTC.

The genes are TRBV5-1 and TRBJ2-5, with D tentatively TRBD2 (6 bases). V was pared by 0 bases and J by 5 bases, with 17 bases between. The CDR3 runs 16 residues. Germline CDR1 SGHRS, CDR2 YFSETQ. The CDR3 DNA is TGCGCCAGCAGCTTGGGTCCGGGAGAGGGCGAGGAGACCCAGTACTTC. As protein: CASSLGPGEGEETQYF.

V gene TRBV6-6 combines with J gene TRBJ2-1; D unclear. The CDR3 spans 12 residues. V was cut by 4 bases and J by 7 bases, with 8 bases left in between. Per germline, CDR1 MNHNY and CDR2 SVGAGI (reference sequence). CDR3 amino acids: CASSSRRNEQFF. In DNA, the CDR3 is TGTGCCAGCAGTTCGAGGCGGAATGAGCAGTTCTTC.

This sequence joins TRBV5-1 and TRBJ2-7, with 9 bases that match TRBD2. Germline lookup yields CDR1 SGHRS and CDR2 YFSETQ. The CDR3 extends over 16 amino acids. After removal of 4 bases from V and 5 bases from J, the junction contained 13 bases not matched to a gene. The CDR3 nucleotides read TGCGCCAGCAGCCCCTTCCCGGGCGGGAGGGCCAACGAGCAGTACTTC. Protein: CASSPFPGGRANEQYF.

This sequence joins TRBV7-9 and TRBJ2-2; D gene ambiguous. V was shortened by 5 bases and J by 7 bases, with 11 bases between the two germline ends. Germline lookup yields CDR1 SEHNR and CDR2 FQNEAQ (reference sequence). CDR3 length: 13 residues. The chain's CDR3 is CASSLLFGGELFF. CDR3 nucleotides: TGTGCCAGCAGCCTTCTATTTGGCGGGGAGCTGTTTTTT.